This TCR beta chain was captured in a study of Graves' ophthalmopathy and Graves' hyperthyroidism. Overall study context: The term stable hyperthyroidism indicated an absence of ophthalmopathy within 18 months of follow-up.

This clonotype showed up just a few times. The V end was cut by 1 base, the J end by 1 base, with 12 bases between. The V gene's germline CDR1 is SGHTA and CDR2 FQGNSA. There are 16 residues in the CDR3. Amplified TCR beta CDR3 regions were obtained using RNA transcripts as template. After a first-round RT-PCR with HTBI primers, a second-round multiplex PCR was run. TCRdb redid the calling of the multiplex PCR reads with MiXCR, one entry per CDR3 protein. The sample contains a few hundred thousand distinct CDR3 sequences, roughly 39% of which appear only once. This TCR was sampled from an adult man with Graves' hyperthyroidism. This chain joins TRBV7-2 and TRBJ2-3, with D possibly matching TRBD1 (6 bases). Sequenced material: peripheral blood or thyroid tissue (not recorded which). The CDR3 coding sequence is TGTGCCAGCAGCTTAGGGGACAACTCAGGCACAGATACGCAGTATTTT. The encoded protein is CASSLGDNSGTDTQYF.